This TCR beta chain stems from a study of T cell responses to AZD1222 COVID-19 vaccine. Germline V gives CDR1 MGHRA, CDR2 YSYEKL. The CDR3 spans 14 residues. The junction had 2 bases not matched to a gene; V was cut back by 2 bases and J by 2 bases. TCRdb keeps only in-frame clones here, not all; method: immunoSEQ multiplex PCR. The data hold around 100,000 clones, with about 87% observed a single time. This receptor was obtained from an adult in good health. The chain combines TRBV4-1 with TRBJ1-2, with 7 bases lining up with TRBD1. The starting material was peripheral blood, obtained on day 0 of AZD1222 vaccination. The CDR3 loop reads CASSQMTGNYGYTF. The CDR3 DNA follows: TGCGCCAGCAGCCAAATGACAGGGAACTATGGCTACACCTTC.